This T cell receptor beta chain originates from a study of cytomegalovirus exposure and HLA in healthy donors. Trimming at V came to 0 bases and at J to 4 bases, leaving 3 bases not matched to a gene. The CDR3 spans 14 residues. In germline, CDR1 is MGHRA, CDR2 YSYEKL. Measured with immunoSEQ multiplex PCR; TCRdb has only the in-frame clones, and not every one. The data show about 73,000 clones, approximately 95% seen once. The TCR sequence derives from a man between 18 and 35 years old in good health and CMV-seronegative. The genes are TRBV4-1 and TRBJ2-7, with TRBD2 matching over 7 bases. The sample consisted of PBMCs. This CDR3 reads CASSQEAGSYEQYF. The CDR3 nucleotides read TGCGCCAGCAGCCAAGAAGCGGGGTCATACGAGCAGTACTTC.